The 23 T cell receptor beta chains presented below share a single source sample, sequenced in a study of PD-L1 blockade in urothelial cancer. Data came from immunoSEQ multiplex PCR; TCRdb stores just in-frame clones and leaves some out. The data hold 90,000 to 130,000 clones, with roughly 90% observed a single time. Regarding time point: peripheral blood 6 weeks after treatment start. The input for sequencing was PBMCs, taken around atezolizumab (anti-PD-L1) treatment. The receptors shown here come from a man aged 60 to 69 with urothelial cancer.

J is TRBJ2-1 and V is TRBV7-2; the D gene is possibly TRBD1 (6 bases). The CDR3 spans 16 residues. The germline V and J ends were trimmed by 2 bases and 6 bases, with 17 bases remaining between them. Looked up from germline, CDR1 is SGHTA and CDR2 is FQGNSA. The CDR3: CASSLSGGGVGNEQFF. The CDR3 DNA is TGTGCCAGCAGCTTATCGGGTGGGGGCGTCGGCAATGAGCAGTTCTTC.

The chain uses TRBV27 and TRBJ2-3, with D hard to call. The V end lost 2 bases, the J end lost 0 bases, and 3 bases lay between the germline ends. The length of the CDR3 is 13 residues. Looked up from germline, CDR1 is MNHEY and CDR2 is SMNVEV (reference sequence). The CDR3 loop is CASSLASTDTQYF. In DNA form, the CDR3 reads TGTGCCAGCAGTTTAGCGAGCACAGATACGCAGTATTTT.

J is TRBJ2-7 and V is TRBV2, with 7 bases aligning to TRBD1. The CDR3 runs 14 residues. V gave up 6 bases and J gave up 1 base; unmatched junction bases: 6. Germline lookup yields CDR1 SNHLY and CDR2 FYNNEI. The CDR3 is CASRRTGSSYEQYF. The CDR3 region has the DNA TGTGCCAGCAGGAGGACAGGCTCATCCTACGAGCAGTACTTC.

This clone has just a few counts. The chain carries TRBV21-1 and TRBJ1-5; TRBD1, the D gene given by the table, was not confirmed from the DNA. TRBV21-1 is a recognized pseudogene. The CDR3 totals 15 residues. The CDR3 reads CASSKSWGQNQPQHF. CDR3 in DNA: TGTGCCAGCAGCAAATCCTGGGGGCAAAATCAGCCCCAGCATTTT.

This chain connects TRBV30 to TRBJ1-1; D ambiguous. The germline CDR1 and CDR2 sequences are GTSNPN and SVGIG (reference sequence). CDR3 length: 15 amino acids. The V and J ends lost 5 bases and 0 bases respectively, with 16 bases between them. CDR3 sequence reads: CAWDTDGDLNTEAFF. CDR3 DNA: TGTGCCTGGGATACCGACGGGGATTTGAACACTGAAGCTTTCTTT.

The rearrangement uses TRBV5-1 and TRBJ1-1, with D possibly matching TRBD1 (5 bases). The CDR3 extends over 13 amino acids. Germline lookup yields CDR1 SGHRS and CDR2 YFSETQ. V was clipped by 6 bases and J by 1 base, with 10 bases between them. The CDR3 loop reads CASTWGGNTEAFF. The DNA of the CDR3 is TGCGCCAGCACCTGGGGGGGGAACACTGAAGCTTTCTTT.

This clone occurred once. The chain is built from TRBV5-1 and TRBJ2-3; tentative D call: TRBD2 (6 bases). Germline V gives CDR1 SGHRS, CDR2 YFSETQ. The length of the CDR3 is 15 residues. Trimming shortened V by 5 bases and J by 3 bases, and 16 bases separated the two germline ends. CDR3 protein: CASSVGSGLTDTQYF. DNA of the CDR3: TGCGCCAGCAGTGTTGGTAGCGGACTAACAGATACGCAGTATTTT. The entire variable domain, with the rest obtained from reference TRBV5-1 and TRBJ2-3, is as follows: KAGVTQTPRYLIKTRGQQVTLSCSPISGHRSVSWYQQTPGQGLQFLFEYFSETQRNKGNFPGRFSGRQFSNSRSEMNVSTLELGDSALYLCASSVGSGLTDTQYFGPGTRLTVL.

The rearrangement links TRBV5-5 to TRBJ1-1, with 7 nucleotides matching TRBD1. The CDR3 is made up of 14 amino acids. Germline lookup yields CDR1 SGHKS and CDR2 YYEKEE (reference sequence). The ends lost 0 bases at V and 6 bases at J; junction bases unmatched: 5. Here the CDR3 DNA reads TGTGCCAGCAGCTTGGGTGGACAGGCGCCTGAAGCTTTCTTT. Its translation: CASSLGGQAPEAFF.

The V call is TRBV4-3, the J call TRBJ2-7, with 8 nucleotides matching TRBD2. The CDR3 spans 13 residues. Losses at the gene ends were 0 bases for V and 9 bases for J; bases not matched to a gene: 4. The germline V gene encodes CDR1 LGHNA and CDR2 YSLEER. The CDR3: CASSQDSGTRQYF. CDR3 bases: TGCGCCAGCAGCCAAGATAGCGGGACTAGGCAGTACTTC.

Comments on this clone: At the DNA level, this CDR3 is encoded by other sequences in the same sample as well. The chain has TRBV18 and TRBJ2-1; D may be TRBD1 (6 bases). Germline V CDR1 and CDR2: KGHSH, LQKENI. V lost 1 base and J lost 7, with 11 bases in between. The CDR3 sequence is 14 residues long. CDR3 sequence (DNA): TGTGCCAGCTCACCACAACAGGGAAGGAATGAGCAGTTCTTC. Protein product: CASSPQQGRNEQFF.

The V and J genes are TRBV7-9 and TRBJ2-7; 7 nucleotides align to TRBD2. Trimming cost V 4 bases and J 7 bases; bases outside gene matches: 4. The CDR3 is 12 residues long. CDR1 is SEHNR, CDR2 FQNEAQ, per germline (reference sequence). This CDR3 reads CASSSLGGEQYF. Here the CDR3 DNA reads TGTGCCAGCAGCTCCCTCGGGGGGGAGCAGTACTTC. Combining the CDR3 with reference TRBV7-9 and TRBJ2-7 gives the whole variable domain DTGVSQNPRHKITKRGQNVTFRCDPISEHNRLYWYRQTLGQGPEFLTYFQNEAQLEKSRLLSDRFSAERPKGSFSTLEIQRTEQGDSAMYLCASSSLGGEQYFGPGTRLTVT.

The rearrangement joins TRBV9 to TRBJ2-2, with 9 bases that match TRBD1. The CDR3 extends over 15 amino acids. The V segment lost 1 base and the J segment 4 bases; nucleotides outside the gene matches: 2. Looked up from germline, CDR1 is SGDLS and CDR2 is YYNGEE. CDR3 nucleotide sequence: TGTGCCAGCAGCGTAAACAGGGGGCGCACCGGGGAGCTGTTTTTT. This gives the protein CASSVNRGRTGELFF.

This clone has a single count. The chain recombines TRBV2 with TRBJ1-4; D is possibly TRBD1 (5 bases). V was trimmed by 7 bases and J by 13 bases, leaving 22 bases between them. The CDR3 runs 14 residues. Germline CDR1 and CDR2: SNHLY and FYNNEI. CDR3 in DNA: TGTGCCAGCACCCAATCACGGACGGGGGAGGGACTGTTTTTT. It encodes CASTQSRTGEGLFF. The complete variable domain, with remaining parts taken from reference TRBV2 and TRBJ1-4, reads EPEVTQTPSHQVTQMGQEVILRCVPISNHLYFYWYRQILGQKVEFLVSFYNNEISEKSEIFDDQFSVERPDGSNFTLKIRSTKLEDSAMYFCASTQSRTGEGLFFGSGTQLSVL.

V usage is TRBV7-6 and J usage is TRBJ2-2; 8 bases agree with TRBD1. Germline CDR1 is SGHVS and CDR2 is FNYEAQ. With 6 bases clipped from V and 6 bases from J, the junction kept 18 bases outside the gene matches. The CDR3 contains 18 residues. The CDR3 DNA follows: TGTGCCAGCAGTCCTATGCCGGTAAAGGACAGGGTGGCCGGGGAGCTGTTTTTT. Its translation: CASSPMPVKDRVAGELFF.

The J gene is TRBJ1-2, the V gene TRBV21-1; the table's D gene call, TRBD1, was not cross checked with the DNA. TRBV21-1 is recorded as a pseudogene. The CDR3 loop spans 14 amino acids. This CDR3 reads CASRETGPNYGYTF. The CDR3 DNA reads TGTGCCAGCAGAGAGACAGGGCCGAACTATGGCTACACCTTC.

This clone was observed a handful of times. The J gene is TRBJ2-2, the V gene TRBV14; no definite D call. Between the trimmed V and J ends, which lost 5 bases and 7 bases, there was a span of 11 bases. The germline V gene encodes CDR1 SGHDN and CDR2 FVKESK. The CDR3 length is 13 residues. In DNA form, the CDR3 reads TGTGCCAGCAGCTCCTTCTCAGGCGGGGAGCTGTTTTTT. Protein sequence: CASSSFSGGELFF.

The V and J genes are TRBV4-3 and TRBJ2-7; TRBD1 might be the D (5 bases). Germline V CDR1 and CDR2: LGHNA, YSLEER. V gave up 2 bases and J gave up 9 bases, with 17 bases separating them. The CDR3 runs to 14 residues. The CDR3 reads CASSQHIEGAGQYF. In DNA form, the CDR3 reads TGCGCCAGCAGCCAACACATAGAAGGGGCTGGGCAGTACTTC.

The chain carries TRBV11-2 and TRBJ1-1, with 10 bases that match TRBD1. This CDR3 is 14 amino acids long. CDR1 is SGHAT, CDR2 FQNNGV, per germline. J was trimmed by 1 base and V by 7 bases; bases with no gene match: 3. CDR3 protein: CASTGTGANTEAFF. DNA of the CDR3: TGTGCCAGCACAGGGACAGGGGCGAACACTGAAGCTTTCTTT.

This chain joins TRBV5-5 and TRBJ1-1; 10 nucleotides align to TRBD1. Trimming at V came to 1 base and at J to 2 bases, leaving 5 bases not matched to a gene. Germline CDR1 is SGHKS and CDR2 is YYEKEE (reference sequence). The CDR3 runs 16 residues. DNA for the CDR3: TGTGCCAGCAGCTTGCCAGGACAGGGGGTAAACACTGAAGCTTTCTTT. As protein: CASSLPGQGVNTEAFF.

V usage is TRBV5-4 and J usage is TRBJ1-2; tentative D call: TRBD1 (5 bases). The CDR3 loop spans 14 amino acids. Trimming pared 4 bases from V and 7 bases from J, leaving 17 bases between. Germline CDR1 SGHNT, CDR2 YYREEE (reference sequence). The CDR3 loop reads CASSAGPVGAGYTF. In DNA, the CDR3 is TGTGCCAGCAGCGCAGGGCCAGTGGGCGCTGGCTACACCTTC.

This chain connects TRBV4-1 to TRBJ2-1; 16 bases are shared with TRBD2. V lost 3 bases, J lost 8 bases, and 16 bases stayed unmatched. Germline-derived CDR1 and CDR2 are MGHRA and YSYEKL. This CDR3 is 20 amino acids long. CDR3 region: CASSHPGLAGGPRQNDEQFF. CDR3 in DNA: TGCGCCAGCAGCCACCCGGGACTAGCGGGAGGGCCCCGCCAAAACGATGAGCAGTTCTTC.

As DNA, the CDR3 is TGTGCCAGCAGCCCAGGGGCTAGCGGGAGCCATGAGCAGTTCTTC. Protein: CASSPGASGSHEQFF. V gene TRBV7-3 combines with J gene TRBJ2-1; 10 bases align to TRBD2. J gave up 8 bases and V 5 bases, and 9 bases lay outside the gene matches. This CDR3 contains 15 residues. Germline CDR1 reads SGHTA; CDR2 reads FQGTGA.

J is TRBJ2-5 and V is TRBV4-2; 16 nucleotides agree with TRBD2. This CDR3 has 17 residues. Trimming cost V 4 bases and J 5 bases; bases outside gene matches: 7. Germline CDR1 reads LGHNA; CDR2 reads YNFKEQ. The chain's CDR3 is CASSPGTSGRAWETQYF. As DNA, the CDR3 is TGTGCCAGCAGCCCCGGGACTAGCGGGAGGGCCTGGGAGACCCAGTACTTC.